This TCR beta chain was obtained from a study of OX40 agonist ivuxolimab in advanced cancers. Overall study: Partial responses occurred in Three dose-escalation patients, one with hepatocellular carcinoma and two with cutaneous melanoma. Study-wide results and limits: On average, a greater number of expanded clones characterised CD8+ T cells relative to CD4+.

Clones were read by immunoSEQ multiplex PCR, and TCRdb kept only the in-frame ones, dropping some. The data contain 69,000 or so clones, approximately 88% of them singletons. The CDR3 covers 15 residues. Trimming cost V 4 bases and J 6 bases; bases outside gene matches: 4. Germline V gene sequence: CDR1 SNHLY, CDR2 FYNNEI. In this sample, this clone turned up once. The antigen is not known. This sequence was found in an adult with an advanced solid tumor such as melanoma, head and neck, liver or kidney cancer. The V and J genes are TRBV2 and TRBJ2-3; TRBD2 matches at 13 bases. Sequenced material: CD4+ or CD8+ T cells sorted from blood, taken in a trial of the OX40 agonist ivuxolimab. CDR3 amino acids: CASSGTSGGPDTQYF. The CDR3 coding sequence is TGTGCCAGCAGTGGGACTAGCGGGGGACCCGATACGCAGTATTTT.